Listed below are T cell receptor beta chains from one sample, sequenced in a study of T cell repertoires in cytomegalovirus infection. One entry per CDR3 protein results from TCRdb running MiXCR on the reads. The sample records approximately 750,000 distinct CDR3 sequences, about 40% being singletons. Sequences were obtained from PBMCs. Receptors originate from a human donor in good health (CMV status not recorded). Some clones in this sample may be carry-over from other donors' samples. Each CDR3 is given with its conserved first and last residue. A D gene is named only where the DNA matches it firmly. Clone size is given for some rows only: seen once, a few or many times, or a class if the clone is expanded.

clone size	V gene	J gene	D gene	CDR3 protein	CDR3 DNA
.	TRBV2	TRBJ2-1	.	CASGVPDGLNEQFF	TGTGCCAGCGGGGTCCCGGACGGACTCAATGAGCAGTTCTTC
many	TRBV7-2	TRBJ2-1	TRBD1	CATRLDRLSYNEQFF	TGTGCCACCCGGCTGGACAGGCTCTCCTACAATGAGCAGTTCTTC
few	TRBV27	TRBJ2-6	.	CASSQTGLVSGANVLTF	TGTGCCAGCAGTCAGACAGGACTTGTCTCTGGGGCCAACGTCCTGACTTTC
.	TRBV11-2	TRBJ2-6	.	CASRQVTVSGANVLTF	TGTGCCAGCCGTCAAGTTACGGTCTCTGGGGCCAACGTCCTGACTTTC
.	TRBV27	TRBJ2-7	.	CASSLSRSGYEQYF	TGTGCCAGCAGTTTATCCAGGTCCGGCTACGAGCAGTACTTC
few	TRBV7-2	TRBJ2-3	TRBD2	CASSIGWTSGSTDTQYF	TGTGCCAGCAGCATTGGATGGACTAGCGGGAGCACAGATACGCAGTATTTT
.	TRBV5-1	TRBJ2-5	TRBD2	CASSFISGGETQYF	TGCGCCAGCAGCTTCATCAGCGGGGGGGAGACCCAGTACTTC
.	TRBV4-1	TRBJ2-1	.	CASSLLDGYNEQFF	TGCGCCAGCAGCCTCTTGGACGGCTACAATGAGCAGTTCTTC
.	TRBV28	TRBJ2-7	.	CASSLPHGQPESYEQYF	TGTGCCAGCAGTTTGCCCCACGGACAGCCTGAATCCTACGAGCAGTACTTC
.	TRBV24-1	TRBJ1-5	.	CATSGGGGPSQPQHF	TGTGCCACCAGCGGGGGAGGTGGTCCCAGTCAGCCCCAGCATTTT
few	TRBV6-5	TRBJ1-3	TRBD1	CATQDREYANTIYF	TGTGCCACCCAGGACAGGGAGTATGCAAACACCATATATTTT
.	TRBV20-1	TRBJ2-7	.	CSAIVAGSEQYF	TGCAGTGCCATAGTGGCGGGATCCGAGCAGTACTTC
many	TRBV28	TRBJ1-4	.	CASSLGGLNEKLFF	TGTGCCAGCAGTTTAGGGGGGCTTAATGAAAAACTGTTTTTT
many	TRBV7-2	TRBJ2-3	.	CASSFGGTGTDTQYF	TGTGCCAGCAGCTTCGGGGGTACAGGGACGGATACGCAGTATTTT
few	TRBV6-7	TRBJ1-5	.	CASSYRGEWGPQHF	TGTGCCAGCAGTTACCGCGGGGAGTGGGGGCCCCAGCATTTT